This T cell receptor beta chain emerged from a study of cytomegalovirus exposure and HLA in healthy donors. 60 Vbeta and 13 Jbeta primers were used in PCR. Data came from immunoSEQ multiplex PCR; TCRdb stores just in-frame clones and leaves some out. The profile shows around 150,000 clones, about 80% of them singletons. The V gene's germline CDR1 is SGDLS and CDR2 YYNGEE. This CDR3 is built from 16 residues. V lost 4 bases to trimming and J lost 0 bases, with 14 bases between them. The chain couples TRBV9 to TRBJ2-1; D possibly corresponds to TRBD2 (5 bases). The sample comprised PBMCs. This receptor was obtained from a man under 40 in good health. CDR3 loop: CASSLSATSSYNEQFF. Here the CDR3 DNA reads TGTGCCAGCAGCCTTAGCGCAACTAGCTCCTACAATGAGCAGTTCTTC.